A single sample gave rise to the 29 T cell receptor beta chains below, sequenced in a study of shared clonotypes between healthy human individuals. Here immunoSEQ multiplex PCR was the method, and the copy in TCRdb shows in-frame clones only, minus some. This sample has over 950,000 clones, with 77% found just once. Source material: memory CD4+ T cells from PBMCs. The subset denotes: CD45RA-negative fraction. The receptors shown here come from a man aged 18 to 29 in good health. Some clones in this sample may be carry-over from other donors' samples.

This chain links TRBV11-2 with TRBJ2-1, with D possibly matching TRBD2 (6 bases). V was pared by 0 bases and J by 5 bases, with 11 bases between. The CDR3 runs to 15 residues. Germline CDR1 and CDR2: SGHAT and FQNNGV. CDR3 region: CASSLDRRADNEQFF. CDR3 DNA: TGTGCCAGCAGCTTAGATCGGAGGGCCGACAATGAGCAGTTCTTC.

The V call is TRBV2, the J call TRBJ2-7; 7 nucleotides align to TRBD1. Germline assignment: CDR1 SNHLY and CDR2 FYNNEI. The CDR3 sequence is 13 residues long. V lost 10 bases, J lost 3 bases, and 9 bases stayed unmatched. The CDR3 DNA follows: TGTGCCAATGCCCGGGACAGTGTCTACGAGCAGTACTTC. Translation gives CANARDSVYEQYF.

This clone was counted ten times or more. The CDR3 region has the DNA TGTGCCAGCTCACCTTCCCAGGGGCTCAACGAGCAGTACTTC. Encoded protein: CASSPSQGLNEQYF. V and J are TRBV18 and TRBJ2-7; D may be TRBD1 (6 bases). Germline CDR1 is KGHSH and CDR2 is LQKENI. This CDR3 is built from 14 residues. Trimming cost V 3 bases and J 5 bases, with 14 bases left between them.

The rearrangement joins TRBV5-1 to TRBJ2-1, with D hard to call. CDR1 and CDR2 from the germline V gene are SGHRS and YFSETQ. This CDR3 has 13 residues. V lost 0 bases to trimming and J lost 5 bases, with 6 bases between them. CDR3: CASSLVVHNEQFF. The CDR3 DNA sequence: TGCGCCAGCAGCTTGGTAGTTCACAATGAGCAGTTCTTC.

The gene calls are TRBV6-1 and TRBJ1-2, with TRBD1 identical over 9 bases. CDR1 and CDR2 from the germline V gene are MNHNS and SASEGT. CDR3 length: 12 amino acids. V lost 7 bases and J lost 8; bases outside the gene matches: 5. CDR3 region: CASTRDRVGYTF. Written as DNA, the CDR3 is TGTGCCAGCACGAGGGACAGGGTGGGCTACACCTTC.

Details on this clone: The sample contains more than one DNA sequence encoding this CDR3. The V gene is TRBV6-5, the J gene TRBJ2-1; no clear D gene. Trimming removed 3 bases at V and 7 bases at J, with 4 bases between. The CDR3 covers 11 residues. Germline CDR1 is MNHEY and CDR2 is SVGAGI. The CDR3 sequence is CASSYLNEQFF. The CDR3 DNA reads as TGTGCCAGCAGTTATCTTAATGAGCAGTTCTTC.

V and J are TRBV19 and TRBJ2-6; D gene ambiguous. The CDR3 is made up of 16 amino acids. From germline, CDR1 is LNHDA and CDR2 SQIVND (reference sequence). V was clipped by 7 bases and J by 0 bases, with 13 bases between them. CDR3 nucleotides: TGTGCCAGTACCGTGACGGCTAGCTCTGGGGCCAACGTCCTGACTTTC. Amino acids: CASTVTASSGANVLTF.

The chain has TRBV29-1 and TRBJ1-1, with D perhaps matching TRBD1 (6 bases). V dropped 5 bases and J dropped 1 base, with 11 bases sitting between them. The CDR3 has 13 residues. Germline V gives CDR1 SQVTM, CDR2 ANQGSEA. The chain's CDR3 is CSVRRTENTEAFF. The CDR3 DNA is TGCAGCGTTCGCCGGACAGAGAACACTGAAGCTTTCTTT.

The CDR3 sequence is CASSLVVGQVNTDTQYF. The DNA of the CDR3 is TGTGCCAGCAGCTTGGTTGTAGGACAGGTAAACACAGATACGCAGTATTTT. This chain joins TRBV5-4 and TRBJ2-3; the match to TRBD1 covers 7 bases. Germline V CDR1 and CDR2: SGHNT, YYREEE (reference sequence). The CDR3 covers 17 residues. J lost 2 bases, V lost 0 bases, and 9 bases had no gene match.

Note on this clone: Other nucleotide sequences from this sample produce the same CDR3. The chain joins TRBV28 to TRBJ2-1, with D possibly TRBD2 on 6 matching bases. Germline V gene lookup returns CDR1 MDHEN and CDR2 SYDVKM. The CDR3 is 12 residues long. Trimming removed 6 bases at V and 4 bases at J, with 7 bases between. CDR3: CASRGGYNEQFF. The CDR3 DNA follows: TGTGCCAGCAGGGGGGGATACAATGAGCAGTTCTTC.

The chain combines TRBV9 with TRBJ2-7, with TRBD1 matching 9 bases. J was trimmed by 0 bases and V by 4 bases; bases with no gene match: 8. Per germline, CDR1 SGDLS and CDR2 YYNGEE. This CDR3 has 16 amino acids. CDR3 protein: CASSPHRGQSSYEQYF. CDR3 nucleotides: TGTGCCAGCAGCCCCCACAGGGGGCAGAGCTCCTACGAGCAGTACTTC.

The J gene is TRBJ2-7, the V gene TRBV7-9; 7 bases are shared with TRBD2. The V gene end was trimmed by 5 bases and the J gene end by 7 bases; junction bases not matched to a gene: 17. Germline V gene data show CDR1 as SEHNR and CDR2 as FQNEAQ (reference sequence). The CDR3 has 16 amino acids. CDR3 amino acids: CASSPRGEPRPGEQYF. The CDR3 nucleotides are TGTGCCAGCAGCCCCCGGGGGGAACCCAGGCCAGGGGAGCAGTACTTC.

V and J are TRBV30 and TRBJ1-1; 7 nucleotides match TRBD1. Germline V gives CDR1 GTSNPN, CDR2 SVGIG (reference sequence). V lost 8 bases, J lost 7 bases, and 4 bases stayed unmatched. The CDR3 sequence is 10 residues long. CDR3 residues: CAGQGGEAFF. Here the CDR3 DNA reads TGTGCCGGCCAGGGGGGTGAAGCTTTCTTT.

This sequence joins TRBV7-2 and TRBJ2-7; TRBD1 agrees at 12 bases. Germline V gene sequence: CDR1 SGHTA, CDR2 FQGNSA. V lost 1 base and J lost 2; bases outside the gene matches: 3. The CDR3 length is 16 residues. The CDR3, as DNA: TGTGCCAGCAGCTTAGTGGGACAGGGGGCCCCCTACGAGCAGTACTTC. Translation gives CASSLVGQGAPYEQYF.

As regards this clone: The sample contains more than one DNA sequence encoding this CDR3. The chain carries TRBV30 and TRBJ2-7, with a weak D call TRBD2 (7 bases). Germline lookup yields CDR1 GTSNPN and CDR2 SVGIG (reference sequence). The V end was cut by 5 bases, the J end by 3 bases, with 14 bases between. The CDR3 loop spans 13 amino acids. CDR3 nucleotides: TGTGCCTGGTCGAGGGGGGAGGGCTACGAGCAGTACTTC. This encodes CAWSRGEGYEQYF.

This chain connects TRBV19 to TRBJ1-5; D is possibly TRBD1 (6 bases). The CDR3 is made up of 14 amino acids. V lost 5 bases, J lost 6 bases, and 14 bases lay in between. Germline values: CDR1 LNHDA, CDR2 SQIVND (reference sequence). CDR3 region: CASSYYRVGQPQHF. In nucleotides, the CDR3 is TGTGCCAGTAGTTATTACAGGGTCGGTCAGCCCCAGCATTTT. The entire variable domain, with the rest obtained from reference TRBV19 and TRBJ1-5, is as follows: DGGITQSPKYLFRKEGQNVTLSCEQNLNHDAMYWYRQDPGQGLRLIYYSQIVNDFQKGDIAEGYSVSREKKESFPLTVTSAQKNPTAFYLCASSYYRVGQPQHFGDGTRLSIL.

The rearrangement uses TRBV5-4 and TRBJ2-7; maybe TRBD2 (6 bases). CDR3 length: 17 residues. Germline V CDR1 and CDR2: SGHNT, YYREEE (reference sequence). Trimming stripped 4 bases from V and 2 bases from J, with 22 bases between. The CDR3 loop reads CASSPKIMSGPPYEQYF. The CDR3 bases are TGTGCCAGCAGCCCTAAAATAATGAGCGGGCCCCCCTACGAGCAGTACTTC.

The rearrangement joins TRBV4-1 to TRBJ2-1; the match to TRBD2 covers 7 bases. Germline assignment: CDR1 MGHRA and CDR2 YSYEKL. This CDR3 has 18 amino acids. Unmatched junction bases numbered 9, after V lost 1 base and J lost 0 bases. The DNA for the CDR3 is TGCGCCAGCAGCCAAGGTGGCCCATGGACTAGCTCCTACAATGAGCAGTTCTTC. Its protein is CASSQGGPWTSSYNEQFF.

This chain links TRBV6-5 with TRBJ2-1; D possibly corresponds to TRBD1 (6 bases). The germline gives CDR1 MNHEY, CDR2 SVGAGI. Deletions cut 6 bases from V and 4 bases from J, with 16 bases between. CDR3 size: 15 residues. CDR3 sequence: CASSSGTPQYNEQFF. In DNA form, the CDR3 reads TGTGCCAGCAGCTCCGGGACACCACAATACAATGAGCAGTTCTTC.

The chain joins TRBV5-1 to TRBJ1-3; 9 bases are a match to TRBD1. This CDR3 spans 15 amino acids. CDR1 and CDR2 (germline): SGHRS, YFSETQ. The V gene end was trimmed by 4 bases and the J gene end by 9 bases; junction bases not matched to a gene: 11. In DNA form, the CDR3 reads TGCGCCAGCAGCCCCACAGGACAGGGGCTAGGCACCATATATTTT. This codes for CASSPTGQGLGTIYF.

About this clone: Other DNA sequences in the same sample also yield this CDR3. The chain couples TRBV28 to TRBJ1-5; no clear D gene. This CDR3 is built from 12 residues. Germline V gene lookup returns CDR1 MDHEN and CDR2 SYDVKM. The V end lost 6 bases, the J end lost 1 base, and 4 bases lay between the germline ends. The CDR3 DNA follows: TGTGCCAGCAGGGGGAGCAATCAGCCCCAGCATTTT. The encoded protein is CASRGSNQPQHF.

In this sample, this clone turned up many times. This same CDR3 is encoded by further DNA sequences in the sample. This sequence joins TRBV11-2 and TRBJ2-5, with TRBD1 matching 7 bases. J gave up 5 bases and V 5 bases, and 8 bases lay outside the gene matches. This CDR3 has 14 amino acids. The germline gives CDR1 SGHAT, CDR2 FQNNGV. The CDR3 DNA reads as TGTGCCAGCAGCATCGGACAGGTCGCGGAGACCCAGTACTTC. Protein sequence: CASSIGQVAETQYF.

As concerns this clone: A much bigger clone sits one base away, suggesting this may be a read error. The V gene is TRBV5-4, the J gene TRBJ1-5, with TRBD1 identical over 7 bases. This CDR3 spans 14 amino acids. V shed 4 bases and J 1 base; nucleotides not matched to a gene: 2. Looked up from germline, CDR1 is SGHNT and CDR2 is YYREEE (reference sequence). The chain's CDR3 is CASSQGQSNQPQHF. CDR3 DNA: TGTGCCAGCAGCCAGGGACAGAGCAATCAGCCCCAGCATTTT.

Here the CDR3 reads CASSPLDRGGSYEQYF. The DNA of the CDR3 is TGTGCCAGCTCACCACTGGACAGGGGAGGCTCCTACGAGCAGTACTTC. J is TRBJ2-7 and V is TRBV18; TRBD1 aligns across 9 bases. The ends lost 1 base at V and 0 bases at J; junction bases unmatched: 4. Germline V gives CDR1 KGHSH, CDR2 LQKENI. The CDR3 spans 16 residues. Supplemented by reference TRBV18 and TRBJ2-7, the full variable domain reads NAGVMQNPRHLVRRRGQEARLRCSPMKGHSHVYWYRQLPEEGLKFMVYLQKENIIDESGMPKERFSAEFPKEGPSILRIQQVVRGDSAAYFCASSPLDRGGSYEQYFGPGTRLTVT.

The V call is TRBV7-3, the J call TRBJ2-7; 7 bases align to TRBD2. CDR3 length equals 16 residues. V was pared by 2 bases and J by 6 bases, with 13 bases of the junction left unmatched. Germline V gives CDR1 SGHTA, CDR2 FQGTGA. The CDR3 DNA is TGTGCCAGCAGCTTAGTAGTTGGCGGGAGTCACAGCGAGCAGTACTTC. Its translation is CASSLVVGGSHSEQYF.

V gene TRBV6-1 combines with J gene TRBJ1-5; D call uncertain. Germline V lookup: CDR1 MNHNS, CDR2 SASEGT. This CDR3 region has 13 residues. Trimming stripped 2 bases from V and 10 bases from J, with 12 bases between. The CDR3 protein is CASSERVPGPQHF. The DNA of the CDR3 is TGTGCCAGCAGTGAACGGGTCCCGGGCCCCCAGCATTTT.

Comment on this clone: The sample contains more than one DNA sequence encoding this CDR3. The gene calls are TRBV28 and TRBJ1-2; D uncertain. This CDR3 contains 14 residues. CDR1 MDHEN and CDR2 SYDVKM come from the germline V gene. Trimming took 2 bases from V and 0 from J, leaving 7 bases between them. The CDR3 DNA reads TGTGCCAGCAGTTTAAGAGGTCCTAACTATGGCTACACCTTC. Its translation: CASSLRGPNYGYTF.

The rearrangement uses TRBV5-1 and TRBJ2-7; 8 bases line up with TRBD1. The CDR3 covers 14 residues. CDR1 and CDR2 from the germline V gene are SGHRS and YFSETQ. Trimming removed 3 bases from V and 7 bases from J; junction bases left unmatched: 9. CDR3 amino acids: CASSYGQGTGEQYF. The CDR3, as DNA: TGCGCCAGCAGCTACGGACAGGGTACGGGTGAGCAGTACTTC. Supplemented by reference TRBV5-1 and TRBJ2-7, the full variable domain reads KAGVTQTPRYLIKTRGQQVTLSCSPISGHRSVSWYQQTPGQGLQFLFEYFSETQRNKGNFPGRFSGRQFSNSRSEMNVSTLELGDSALYLCASSYGQGTGEQYFGPGTRLTVT.

V gene TRBV28 combines with J gene TRBJ1-2; TRBD1 might be the D (5 bases). Deletions cut 6 bases from V and 2 bases from J, with 10 bases between. The germline CDR1 and CDR2 sequences are MDHEN and SYDVKM. This CDR3 contains 13 residues. The CDR3 loop is CASRAWGNYGYTF. The DNA for the CDR3 is TGTGCCAGCAGGGCCTGGGGCAACTATGGCTACACCTTC.